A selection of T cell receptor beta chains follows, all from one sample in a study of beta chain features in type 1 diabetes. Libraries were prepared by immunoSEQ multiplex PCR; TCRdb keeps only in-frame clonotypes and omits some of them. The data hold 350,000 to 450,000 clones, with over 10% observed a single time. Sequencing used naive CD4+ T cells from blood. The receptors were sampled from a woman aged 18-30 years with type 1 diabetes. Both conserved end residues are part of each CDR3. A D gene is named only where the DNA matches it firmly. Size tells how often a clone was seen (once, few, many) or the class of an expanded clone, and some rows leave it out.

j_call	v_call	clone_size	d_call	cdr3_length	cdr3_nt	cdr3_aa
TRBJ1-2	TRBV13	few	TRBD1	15	TGTGCCAGCAGCTCTTCGACAGGGGGATTTGGCGGCTACACCTTC	CASSSSTGGFGGYTF
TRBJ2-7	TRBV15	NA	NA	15	TGTGCCACAGGGGGAGGGGCAGGCGAATCCTACGAGCAGTACTTC	CATGGGAGESYEQYF
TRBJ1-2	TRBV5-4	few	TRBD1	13	TGTGCCAGCAGCTCGACAGGGCCCTATGGCTACACCTTC	CASSSTGPYGYTF
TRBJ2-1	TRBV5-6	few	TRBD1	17	TGTGCCAGCAGCCCCCTTTTGACAGGGGTTATCTACAATGAGCAGTTCTTC	CASSPLLTGVIYNEQFF
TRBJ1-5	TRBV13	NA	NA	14	TGTGCCAGCAGCTTAGGCGGGAGACATCAGCCCCAGCATTTT	CASSLGGRHQPQHF
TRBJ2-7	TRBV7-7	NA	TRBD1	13	TGTGCCAGCAGCTCGACAGGGGGAGGCGAGCAGTACTTC	CASSSTGGGEQYF
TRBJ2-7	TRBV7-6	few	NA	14	TGTGCCAGCAGCCCTACGCCCCGGGGAGACGAGCAGTACTTC	CASSPTPRGDEQYF
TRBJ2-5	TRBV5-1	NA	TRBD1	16	TGCGCCAGCAGCCAAGGGACAGGGGGCAACCAAGAGACCCAGTACTTC	CASSQGTGGNQETQYF
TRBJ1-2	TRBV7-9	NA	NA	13	TGTGCCAGCAGCTTAGTACAGGAGATTGGCTACACCTTC	CASSLVQEIGYTF
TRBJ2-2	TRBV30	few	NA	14	TGTGCCTGGAGTAGGGGCCCTGGCACCGGGGAGCTGTTTTTT	CAWSRGPGTGELFF